This entry lists 30 T cell receptor beta chains sequenced from one sample in a study of T cells after yellow fever vaccination. TCRdb called the 5' RACE reads again in MiXCR, with one record for every CDR3 protein. Among under 200,000 distinct CDR3 sequences listed, 11% were seen once. Sequenced material: CD8+ T cells sorted from PBMCs, taken 15 days after the yellow fever booster vaccination. Receptors were obtained from a man younger than 35 who received the YFV17D yellow fever vaccine.

This clonotype was seen a few times. The chain combines TRBV3-1 with TRBJ2-1; 14 bases are a match to TRBD2. CDR1 and CDR2 from the germline V gene are LGHDT and YNNKEL (reference sequence). V shed 5 bases, J shed 8 bases, and the junction held 2 bases outside the gene matches. The CDR3 sequence is 14 residues long. In nucleotides, the CDR3 is TGTGCCAGCAGCAGACTAGCGGGGGGGTATGAGCAGTTCTTC. Its translation is CASSRLAGGYEQFF.

The J gene is TRBJ2-2, the V gene TRBV2; D gene ambiguous. Per the germline V gene, CDR1 is SNHLY and CDR2 is FYNNEI. Trimming removed 4 bases from V and 0 bases from J, with 15 bases in between. There are 17 residues in the CDR3. Written as DNA, the CDR3 is TGTGCCAGCAGTGTTTCCGGAAAAGCAACGAACACCGGGGAGCTGTTTTTT. Amino acid sequence: CASSVSGKATNTGELFF. Together with reference TRBV2 and TRBJ2-2, the CDR3 gives the full variable domain: EPEVTQTPSHQVTQMGQEVILRCVPISNHLYFYWYRQILGQKVEFLVSFYNNEISEKSEIFDDQFSVERPDGSNFTLKIRSTKLEDSAMYFCASSVSGKATNTGELFFGEGSRLTVL.

This clonotype showed up many times. V and J are TRBV7-8 and TRBJ2-7; 10 bases agree with TRBD2. Germline lookup yields CDR1 SGHVS and CDR2 FQNEAQ. Trimming cost V 4 bases and J 3 bases; bases outside gene matches: 12. The CDR3 has 17 residues. CDR3 loop: CASSSVGGAGGIYEQYF. CDR3 coding DNA: TGTGCCAGCAGCTCAGTAGGGGGAGCGGGGGGGATCTACGAGCAGTACTTC.

The chain is built from TRBV25-1 and TRBJ2-1; 14 bases fit TRBD2. The CDR3 extends over 19 amino acids. Looked up from germline, CDR1 is MGHDK and CDR2 is SYGVNS. The J segment lost 0 bases and the V segment lost 1 base, leaving 5 bases of the junction unmatched. CDR3 in amino acids: CASSEWGTSGGSSYNEQFF. In DNA form, the CDR3 reads TGTGCCAGCAGTGAATGGGGGACTAGCGGGGGAAGCTCCTACAATGAGCAGTTCTTC.

This clonotype has more than one count but fewer than ten. The V gene is TRBV7-9, the J gene TRBJ2-3; TRBD2 might be the D (5 bases). The germline V and J ends were trimmed by 3 bases and 2 bases, with 15 bases remaining between them. The CDR3 loop spans 16 amino acids. Germline V CDR1 and CDR2: SEHNR, FQNEAQ (reference sequence). The CDR3 bases are TGTGCCAGCAGCTTCGTTGGCGGGCTGGCCACAGATACGCAGTATTTT. Translation gives CASSFVGGLATDTQYF.

This clonotype came up a few times. The chain has TRBV4-1 and TRBJ2-3; 8 positions agree with TRBD2. The V gene end was trimmed by 1 base and the J gene end by 5 bases; junction bases not matched to a gene: 11. Germline CDR1 reads MGHRA; CDR2 reads YSYEKL. There are 17 residues in the CDR3. CDR3 coding DNA: TGCGCCAGCAGCCAAGGAGGGATTAGCGGGGCTGGAGATACGCAGTATTTT. Residues: CASSQGGISGAGDTQYF.

V and J are TRBV9 and TRBJ2-3; no clear D gene. Germline assignment: CDR1 SGDLS and CDR2 YYNGEE. Trimming removed 0 bases from V and 0 bases from J, with 8 bases in between. This CDR3 is built from 15 residues. CDR3 nucleotide sequence: TGTGCCAGCAGCGTAGAGGGTAGAAGCACAGATACGCAGTATTTT. It translates to CASSVEGRSTDTQYF.

The chain is built from TRBV5-6 and TRBJ2-7, with D perhaps matching TRBD1 or TRBD2 (6 bases each). The V gene's germline CDR1 is SGHDT and CDR2 YYEEEE. There are 15 residues in the CDR3. The V end lost 7 bases, the J end lost 3 bases, and 20 bases lay between the germline ends. The CDR3 sequence: CASSQEGGPYYEQYV. CDR3 sequence (DNA): TGTGCCAGCTCCCAAGAAGGGGGGCCCTACTACGAGCAGTACGTC.

The chain is built from TRBV12-3 or TRBV12-4 and TRBJ2-7; 7 positions agree with TRBD1. The V and J ends lost 6 bases and 2 bases, in that order; junction bases with no gene match: 10. This CDR3 has 15 amino acids. The CDR3: CASSWGTVGAYEQYF. Written as DNA, the CDR3 is TGTGCCAGCAGCTGGGGGACAGTCGGGGCCTACGAGCAGTACTTC.

This clonotype was detected a few times. This chain uses TRBV7-9 with TRBJ1-2, with D unresolved. The CDR3 extends over 13 amino acids. V was pared by 2 bases and J by 4 bases, with 8 bases between. Germline CDR1 and CDR2: SEHNR and FQNEAQ (reference sequence). In DNA, the CDR3 is TGTGCCAGCAGCTTACCGCCTCCCTATGGCTACACCTTC. This translates into CASSLPPPYGYTF.

The table lists this clonotype with a few counts. This chain links TRBV7-8 with TRBJ1-5; D unclear. Deletions cut 1 base from V and 0 bases from J, with 7 bases between. Germline CDR1 reads SGHVS; CDR2 reads FQNEAQ. The CDR3 length is 15 residues. The CDR3 spells CASSLDGYSNQPQHF. CDR3 nucleotides: TGTGCCAGCAGCTTAGACGGGTATAGCAATCAGCCCCAGCATTTT. Looking up the rest from reference TRBV7-8 and TRBJ1-5 gives the full variable domain: GAGVSQSPRYKVAKRGQDVALRCDPISGHVSLFWYQQALGQGPEFLTYFQNEAQLDKSGLPSDRFFAERPEGSVSTLKIQRTQQEDSAVYLCASSLDGYSNQPQHFGDGTRLSIL.

J is TRBJ2-5 and V is TRBV4-2; D may correspond to TRBD1 or TRBD2 (5 bases each). This CDR3 comprises 16 residues. With 6 bases removed from V and 2 bases from J, the gap between germline ends came to 19 bases. Germline-derived CDR1 and CDR2 are LGHNA and YNFKEQ. CDR3 loop: CASSGGVGVIQETQYF. CDR3 coding DNA: TGTGCCAGCAGTGGTGGGGTGGGGGTCATACAAGAGACCCAGTACTTC.

This clonotype turned up a few times. The chain is built from TRBV4-1 and TRBJ1-5; the D is unclear. The CDR3 length is 14 residues. Germline V lookup: CDR1 MGHRA, CDR2 YSYEKL. V shed 1 base and J shed 6 bases, with 10 bases lying between them. The CDR3 DNA follows: TGCGCCAGCAGCCAAGGGGCCTGGGGTCAGCCCCAGCATTTT. Its protein product is CASSQGAWGQPQHF.

Notes on this clonotype: At one end the junction does not follow the germline gene, possibly because of a read error. The V call is TRBV6-1, the J call TRBJ2-1; D is unresolved. This CDR3 is built from 10 residues. Germline V gives CDR1 MNHNS, CDR2 SASEGT. The CDR3 is CACSAPEQFF. The CDR3 coding sequence is TGTGCCTGCAGTGCCCCCGAGCAGTTCTTC.

V and J are TRBV27 and TRBJ2-3; 9 nucleotides agree with TRBD2. This CDR3 comprises 15 residues. The V and J ends lost 3 bases and 5 bases, in that order; junction bases with no gene match: 6. Germline V gene data show CDR1 as MNHEY and CDR2 as SMNVEV (reference sequence). The CDR3 spells CASSLARGGGDTQYF. CDR3 nucleotides: TGTGCCAGCAGTTTGGCGCGGGGGGGCGGAGATACGCAGTATTTT.

This clonotype has ten or more counts. This sequence joins TRBV4-1 and TRBJ2-1; D remains ambiguous. The germline gives CDR1 MGHRA, CDR2 YSYEKL. This CDR3 comprises 13 residues. Trimming cost V 4 bases and J 5 bases, with 9 bases left between them. CDR3: CASSPPGDNEQFF. As DNA, the CDR3 is TGCGCCAGCAGCCCACCGGGTGACAATGAGCAGTTCTTC.

This clonotype was seen more than once but under ten times. CDR3 sequence reads: CASSRILTGGEETQYF. DNA of the CDR3: TGCGCCAGCAGCCGAATCCTGACAGGGGGTGAGGAGACCCAGTACTTC. This sequence joins TRBV4-1 and TRBJ2-5, with 9 bases fitting TRBD1. Germline assignment: CDR1 MGHRA and CDR2 YSYEKL. The CDR3 is 16 amino acids. The trim removed 4 bases at V and 5 bases at J, leaving 11 bases unmatched.

The chain recombines TRBV7-2 with TRBJ2-7; TRBD1 agrees at 7 bases. CDR3 size: 15 residues. Trimming took 4 bases from V and 4 from J; bases not matched to a gene: 10. Germline loops: CDR1 SGHTA, CDR2 FQGNSA. CDR3 sequence (DNA): TGTGCCAGCAGCTCCGCCAGACCGGGACAGTACGAGCAGTACTTC. Translated: CASSSARPGQYEQYF. The variable domain in full, completed from reference TRBV7-2 and TRBJ2-7, reads GAGVSQSPSNKVTEKGKDVELRCDPISGHTALYWYRQSLGQGLEFLIYFQGNSAPDKSGLPSDRFSAERTGGSVSTLTIQRTQQEDSAVYLCASSSARPGQYEQYFGPGTRLTVT.

J is TRBJ1-2 and V is TRBV7-2, with 10 bases lining up with TRBD1. This CDR3 is 16 amino acids long. Germline V gene sequence: CDR1 SGHTA, CDR2 FQGNSA. V lost 1 base to trimming and J lost 6 bases; unmatched junction nucleotides: 8. The CDR3 nucleotides are TGTGCCAGCAGCTTAGTCGGGGGACAGGGGACGGATGGCTACACCTTC. As protein: CASSLVGGQGTDGYTF.

The rearrangement uses TRBV25-1 and TRBJ1-1, with D tentatively TRBD1 (6 bases). With 0 bases removed from V and 4 bases from J, the gap between germline ends came to 12 bases. This CDR3 region has 15 residues. In germline, CDR1 is MGHDK, CDR2 SYGVNS. Here the CDR3 reads CASSEYRGQGTEAFF. CDR3 DNA: TGTGCCAGCAGTGAATATCGGGGGCAAGGCACTGAAGCTTTCTTT.

The genes are TRBV19 and TRBJ1-2; D possibly corresponds to TRBD1 (6 bases). Trimming shortened V by 3 bases and J by 6 bases, and 11 bases separated the two germline ends. Germline CDR1 and CDR2: LNHDA and SQIVND (reference sequence). The CDR3 length is 13 residues. The CDR3 nucleotides read TGTGCCAGTAGTATCCCCAGGGGTGATGGCTACACCTTC. Protein sequence: CASSIPRGDGYTF.

The J gene is TRBJ2-5, the V gene TRBV3-1; TRBD2 matches 13 bases. The germline CDR1 and CDR2 sequences are LGHDT and YNNKEL (reference sequence). CDR3 length: 17 amino acids. The J segment lost 0 bases and the V segment lost 4 bases, leaving 5 bases of the junction unmatched. CDR3 coding DNA: TGTGCCAGCAGCCCTCAAGGACTAGCGGGGGACCAAGAGACCCAGTACTTC. Translated, it gives CASSPQGLAGDQETQYF.

This clonotype was detected a few times. The junction and the germline gene differ at one end; a read error may be behind it. The V and J genes are TRBV20-1 and TRBJ2-7; 11 bases line up with TRBD2. CDR1 is DFQATT and CDR2 is SNEGSKA in the germline V gene (reference sequence). There are 20 residues in the CDR3. CDR3 amino acids: CSASRPGSGSSGGPPLEQYF. In DNA, the CDR3 is TGCAGTGCTAGTCGACCAGGGTCGGGGTCTAGCGGGGGGCCACCCCTTGAGCAATACTTC.

The genes are TRBV7-2 and TRBJ1-4; D remains unclear. The germline CDR1 and CDR2 sequences are SGHTA and FQGNSA. The CDR3 extends over 13 amino acids. Trimming pared 1 base from V and 10 bases from J, leaving 10 bases between. CDR3 sequence reads: CASSLGADLKLFF. The CDR3 DNA reads as TGTGCCAGCAGCTTAGGTGCGGACTTAAAACTGTTTTTT. The full variable domain, completed using reference TRBV7-2 and TRBJ1-4, is GAGVSQSPSNKVTEKGKDVELRCDPISGHTALYWYRQSLGQGLEFLIYFQGNSAPDKSGLPSDRFSAERTGGSVSTLTIQRTQQEDSAVYLCASSLGADLKLFFGSGTQLSVL.

The V and J genes are TRBV2 and TRBJ1-5; TRBD1 matches 7 bases. Unmatched junction bases numbered 5, after V lost 7 bases and J lost 2 bases. The germline V gene encodes CDR1 SNHLY and CDR2 FYNNEI. The CDR3 is made up of 14 amino acids. For the CDR3, the DNA is TGTGCCAGCAATCCCACAGGGGGCAATCAGCCCCAGCATTTT. Protein: CASNPTGGNQPQHF.

Only a few counts were recorded for this clonotype. This chain joins TRBV19 and TRBJ1-1; D remains ambiguous. CDR3 size: 12 residues. Germline CDR1 LNHDA, CDR2 SQIVND (reference sequence). With 5 bases removed from V and 3 bases from J, the gap between germline ends came to 7 bases. CDR3 amino acids: CASSAGYTEAFF. The CDR3 coding sequence is TGTGCCAGTAGTGCCGGATACACTGAAGCTTTCTTT.

The rearrangement uses TRBV4-1 and TRBJ2-3, with D maybe TRBD2 (6 bases). V lost 0 bases to trimming and J lost 0 bases, with 13 bases between them. The CDR3 has 17 amino acids. The germline CDR1 and CDR2 sequences are MGHRA and YSYEKL. This CDR3 reads CASSQEVRGTSTDTQYF. CDR3 nucleotide sequence: TGCGCCAGCAGCCAAGAGGTCCGGGGGACTAGCACAGATACGCAGTATTTT.

J is TRBJ2-2 and V is TRBV3-2; the table names TRBD2, a call not compared with the DNA. TRBV3-2 is assigned pseudogene status. CDR3 size: 15 residues. The DNA of the CDR3 is TGTGCCAGCAGCCAAGATGAGGGGAACACCGGGGAGCTGTTTTTT. Encoded protein: CASSQDEGNTGELFF.

The chain couples TRBV6-1 to TRBJ2-1; unclear D gene. The CDR3 has 12 residues. CDR1 is MNHNS and CDR2 is SASEGT in the germline V gene. Trimming stripped 4 bases from V and 10 bases from J, with 11 bases between. As DNA, the CDR3 is TGTGCCAGCAGTGTGGGGAACGGCGAGCAGTTCTTC. The encoded protein is CASSVGNGEQFF.

The chain is built from TRBV7-9 and TRBJ1-2; unclear D gene. Germline V lookup: CDR1 SEHNR, CDR2 FQNEAQ (reference sequence). V lost 4 bases and J 3 bases, leaving 18 bases between the germline ends. The CDR3 spans 16 residues. The CDR3 spells CASSSTRDRLDYGYTF. In DNA form, the CDR3 reads TGTGCCAGCAGCTCGACGCGTGATAGGCTCGACTATGGCTACACCTTC. The full variable domain, rest sourced from reference TRBV7-9 and TRBJ1-2, is DTGVSQNPRHKITKRGQNVTFRCDPISEHNRLYWYRQTLGQGPEFLTYFQNEAQLEKSRLLSDRFSAERPKGSFSTLEIQRTEQGDSAMYLCASSSTRDRLDYGYTFGSGTRLTVV.